This TCR beta chain was recorded in a study of blood T cell repertoires in COVID-19 (dated by TCRdb to about 2020). About the full investigation: Samples covering the acute and convalescent phases of COVID-19 were provided by collaborators in the United States, Italy and Spain. Samples were obtained from the ongoing ImmuneRACE study (first 160 participants) and from over 1,000 subjects provided by 6 global collaborators. The sample metadata nearly always contained a de-identified subject ID, COVID-19 status, age in years and sex. The material from the prospective study consisted of cDNA or gDNA derived from T cells, B-cell-depleted T cells, or PBMCs. Where available, HLA class I and class II types were taken from metadata supplied by the sample provider and were not determined by assay-based typing. The repertoires were released in a freely available public database intended as a resource for research on the immune response to SARS-CoV-2. Subjects who had been exposed to COVID-19, were actively infected with it, or had recovered from it provided the deeply sampled blood TCRbeta repertoires that made up the dataset.

Counted from cysteine to phenylalanine, this CDR3 has 17 amino acids. Only the CDR3 DNA stays, 51 bases, in frame from base 1. From V the trimming removes 3 bases and from J it removes 6 bases, while the gene matches leave 8 bases of the junction unaccounted for. CDR1 and CDR2 (MGHRA, YSYEKL) derive from the germline V gene. The immunoSEQ Assay, a bias-controlled multiplex PCR, was used to amplify TCRbeta CDR3 regions from genomic DNA. In the original analysis: Nucleated cell counts per sample were estimated from amplification of reference gene primers within the assay. To quantify the absolute abundance of each unique TCRbeta CDR3 rearrangement, sequence reads were collapsed and filtered. For each sample, productive Simpson clonality was calculated as the square root of Simpson's diversity index over productive rearrangements. TCRdb mirrors the immuneACCESS table, restricted to in-frame sequences. Some clones are absent from its copies; in checked studies, under half trace to an unresolved V gene, and the reason for the others is unknown. D and trimming come from the DNA, and the V and J calls and clone size come from that table. This sample has about 98,000 clones in its table, and nearly 90% of those were observed once. The ten most abundant clones make up around 4.5% of the sample.

What the study reported, not specific to this receptor: The quantity of clinical and demographic metadata differed by source and by participant and was supplied without curation.

A word on this clone: The antigen this receptor binds is unknown. Nothing much larger sits one base from this clone, and base qualities are not available.

The collaborating institutions used their own protocols to collect whole blood in K2EDTA tubes. For TCRbeta analysis, collaborators shipped samples as frozen whole blood, isolated PBMCs, or DNA extracted from either of those sample types. The sequenced sample was peripheral blood. The rearranged chain carries TRBV4-1 and TRBJ2-3; a stretch of 14 junction bases matches TRBD2. This sequence originates from a man aged 70-80 years with acute or convalescent COVID-19. The CDR3 sequence is CASSQGAWTSGGDTQYF. The DNA sequence follows: TGCGCCAGCAGCCAGGGCGCCTGGACTAGCGGGGGGGATACGCAGTATTTT.